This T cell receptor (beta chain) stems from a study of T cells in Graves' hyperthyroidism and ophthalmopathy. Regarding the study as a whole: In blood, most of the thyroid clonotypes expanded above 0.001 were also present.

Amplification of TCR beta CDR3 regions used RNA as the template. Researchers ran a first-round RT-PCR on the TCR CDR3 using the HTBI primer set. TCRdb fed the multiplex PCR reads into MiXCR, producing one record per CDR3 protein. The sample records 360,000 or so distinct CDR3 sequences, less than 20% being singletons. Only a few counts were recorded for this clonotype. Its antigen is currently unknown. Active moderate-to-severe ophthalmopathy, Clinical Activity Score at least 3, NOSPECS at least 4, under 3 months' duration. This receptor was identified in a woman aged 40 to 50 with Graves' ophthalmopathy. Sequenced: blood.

CDR3 DNA: TGTGCCAGCAGTCCCGGGGGGACTAGCGGGAGGTGGGGGACCCAGTACTTC. Translating it yields CASSPGGTSGRWGTQYF. This sequence joins TRBV12-3 or TRBV12-4 and TRBJ2-5; TRBD2 matches 15 bases. Unmatched junction bases numbered 11, after V lost 5 bases and J lost 7 bases. The CDR3 sequence is 17 residues long.